A single T cell receptor (beta chain) is shown here with its context. Data came from immunoSEQ multiplex PCR; TCRdb stores just in-frame clones and leaves some out. The table includes 45,000 to 70,000 clones, around 88% detected once. This sample is part of a study of T cell responses to AZD1222 COVID-19 vaccine. Germline CDR1 and CDR2: LGHNA and YNFKEQ. This CDR3 is 20 amino acids long. Trimming removed 4 bases from V and 5 bases from J; junction bases left unmatched: 18. The TCR originated in an adult in good health. The chain joins TRBV4-2 to TRBJ2-4, with 12 bases fitting TRBD2. The sequencing used peripheral blood, collected on day 0 of AZD1222 vaccination. The CDR3 coding sequence is TGTGCCAGCAGCCGAGCCCCTAGCGGGAGGGCCCTGGGCTGGGAAAACATTCAGTACTTC. As protein: CASSRAPSGRALGWENIQYF.